By share, the clone carrying this T cell receptor (beta chain) ranks as medium-sized (0.01 to 0.1%). The antigen remains undetermined. The source of the sample is a study of early T cells in non-severe SARS-CoV-2 infection. Study background: The input, bulk RNA from unsorted whole blood, was sequenced, and chains were unpaired.

As part of library construction, unique molecular identifiers were attached to individual cDNA molecules. TCRdb re-analysed the 5' RACE reads in MiXCR, keeping a single row per CDR3 protein. The data hold about 20,000 distinct CDR3 sequences, with approximately 5.8% observed a single time. The CDR3 has 10 residues. V was trimmed by 3 bases and J by 5 bases, leaving 1 base between them. General study points: Using VDJdb, the matching emphasized anti-spike CD8 responses while missing private and CD4 specificities.

The rearrangement links TRBV12-3 or TRBV12-4 to TRBJ2-5; D unresolved. The source of this sequence is an adult who was a healthcare worker with PCR-confirmed SARS-CoV-2 infection or an uninfected control (not recorded which). The sequences come from whole blood, collected at baseline. CDR3 sequence (DNA): TGTGCCAGCAGTTTGGAGACCCAGTACTTC. Protein: CASSLETQYF.